The sample holds many counts of the clone carrying this TCR beta chain. The sample originates from a study of low-dose radiotherapy and immunotherapy resistance in tumors. Specified time point: after trial treatment. Treatment noted: LDRT plus nivolumab, ipilimumab, low-dose cyclophosphamide and aspirin (RACIN trial). Tumors of eligible patients were advanced, solid and lacking tumor-infiltrating lymphocytes. The CDR3 has 13 amino acids. The V end was cut by 4 bases, the J end by 0 bases, with 6 bases between. CDR1 is MDHEN, CDR2 SYDVKM, per germline. cDNA synthesis used a TRAV/TRBV-specific primer set for both chains. TCR amplification used 15 to 20 PCR cycles, a constant-region primer and a V-primer adapter. Each CDR3 protein gets one entry after TCRdb re-called the reads with MiXCR. Of 65,000 to 85,000 distinct CDR3 sequences in the sample, under 20% were seen once.

The clonotype was recovered from a male donor with prostate cancer. V gene TRBV28 combines with J gene TRBJ1-1; D gene ambiguous. The specimen comprised PBMCs, sampled after low-dose radiotherapy plus immunotherapy. The CDR3 sequence: CASSSSMNTEAFF. CDR3 bases: TGTGCCAGCAGTTCAAGCATGAACACTGAAGCTTTCTTT.